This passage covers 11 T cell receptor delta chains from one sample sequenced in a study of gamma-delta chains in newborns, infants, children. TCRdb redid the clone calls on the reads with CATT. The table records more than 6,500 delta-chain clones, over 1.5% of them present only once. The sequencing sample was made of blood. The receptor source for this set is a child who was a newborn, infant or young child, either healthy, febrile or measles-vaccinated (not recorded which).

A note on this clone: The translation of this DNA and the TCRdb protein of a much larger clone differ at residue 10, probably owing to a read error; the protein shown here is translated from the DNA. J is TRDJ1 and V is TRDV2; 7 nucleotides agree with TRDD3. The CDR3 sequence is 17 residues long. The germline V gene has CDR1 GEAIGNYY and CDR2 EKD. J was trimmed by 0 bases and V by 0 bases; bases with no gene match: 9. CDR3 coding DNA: TGTGCCTGTGACACCTCAGGCTGGGGGGTATACACCGATAAACTCATCTTT. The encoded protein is CACDTSGWGVYTDKLIF.

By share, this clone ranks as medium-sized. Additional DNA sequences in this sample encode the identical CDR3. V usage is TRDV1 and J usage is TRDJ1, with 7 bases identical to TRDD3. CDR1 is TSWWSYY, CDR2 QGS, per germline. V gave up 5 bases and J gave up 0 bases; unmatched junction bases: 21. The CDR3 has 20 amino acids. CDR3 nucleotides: TGTGCTCTTGGGATCTTCCGCAGGGGGGGATCCCTCCCGTACACCGATAAACTCATCTTT. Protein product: CALGIFRRGGSLPYTDKLIF.

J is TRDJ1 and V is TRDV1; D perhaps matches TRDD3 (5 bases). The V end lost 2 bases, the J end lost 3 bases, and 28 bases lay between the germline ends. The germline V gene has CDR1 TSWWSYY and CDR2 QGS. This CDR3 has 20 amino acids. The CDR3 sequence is CALGEYPVLAQSLRADKLIF. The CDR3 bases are TGTGCTCTTGGGGAATACCCCGTACTGGCCCAATCACTAAGGGCCGATAAACTCATCTTT.

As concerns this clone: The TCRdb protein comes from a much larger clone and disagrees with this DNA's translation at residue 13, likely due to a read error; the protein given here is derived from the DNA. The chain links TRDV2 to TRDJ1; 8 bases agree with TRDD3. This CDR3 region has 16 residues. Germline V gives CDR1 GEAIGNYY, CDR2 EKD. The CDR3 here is CACDRLGEKGTDRLIF. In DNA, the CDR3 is TGTGCCTGTGACCGGCTGGGGGAGAAGGGGACCGATAGACTCATCTTT.

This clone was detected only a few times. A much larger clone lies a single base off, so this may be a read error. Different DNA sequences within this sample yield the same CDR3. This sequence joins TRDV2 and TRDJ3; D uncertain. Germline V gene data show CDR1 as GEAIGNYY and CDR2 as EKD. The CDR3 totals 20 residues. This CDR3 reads CACDTVSGVPSSWDTRQMFF. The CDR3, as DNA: TGTGCCTGCGACACCGTATCCGGGGTCCCCAGCTCCTGGGACACCCGACAGATGTTTTTC.

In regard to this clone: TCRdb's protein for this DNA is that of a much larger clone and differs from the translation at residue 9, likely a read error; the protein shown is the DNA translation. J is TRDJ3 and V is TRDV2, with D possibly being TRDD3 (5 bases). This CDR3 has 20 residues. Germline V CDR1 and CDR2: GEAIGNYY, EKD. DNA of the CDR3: TGTGCCTGTGACACCGTCAGGGGGGTACGCCGATCCTGGGACACCCGGCAGATGTTTTTC. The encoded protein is CACDTVRGVRRSWDTRQMFF.

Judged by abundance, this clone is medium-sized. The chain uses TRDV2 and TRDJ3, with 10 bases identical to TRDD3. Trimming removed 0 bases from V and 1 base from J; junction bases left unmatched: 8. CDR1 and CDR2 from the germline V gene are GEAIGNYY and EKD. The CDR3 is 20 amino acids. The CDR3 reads CACDTVGDTFSSWDTRQMFF. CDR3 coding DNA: TGTGCCTGTGACACCGTGGGGGATACCTTTTCATCCTGGGACACCCGACAGATGTTTTTC.

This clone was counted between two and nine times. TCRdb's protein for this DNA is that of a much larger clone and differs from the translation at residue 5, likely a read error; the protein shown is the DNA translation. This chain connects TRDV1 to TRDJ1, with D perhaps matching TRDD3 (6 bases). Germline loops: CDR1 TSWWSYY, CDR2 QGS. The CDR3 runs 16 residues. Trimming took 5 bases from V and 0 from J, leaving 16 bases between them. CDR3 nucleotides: TGTGCTCTTGGGCATCCTGGGGCCAAGTACACCGATAAACTCATCTTT. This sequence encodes CALGHPGAKYTDKLIF.

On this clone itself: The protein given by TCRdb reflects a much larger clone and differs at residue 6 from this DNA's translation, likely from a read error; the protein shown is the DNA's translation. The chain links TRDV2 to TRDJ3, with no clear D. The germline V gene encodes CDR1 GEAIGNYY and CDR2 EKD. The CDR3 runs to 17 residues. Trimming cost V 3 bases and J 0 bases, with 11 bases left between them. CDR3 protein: CACDGTPHSWDTRQMFF. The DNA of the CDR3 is TGTGCCTGTGACGGGACACCCCACTCCTGGGACACCCGACAGATGTTTTTC.

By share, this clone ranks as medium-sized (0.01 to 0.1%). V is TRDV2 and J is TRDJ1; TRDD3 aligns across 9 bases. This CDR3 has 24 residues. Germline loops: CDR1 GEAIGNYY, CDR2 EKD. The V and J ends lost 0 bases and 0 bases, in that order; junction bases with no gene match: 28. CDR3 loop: CACDTRTLKNRTGGPGPYTDKLIF. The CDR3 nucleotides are TGTGCCTGTGACACCCGAACCCTAAAAAATCGTACTGGGGGACCCGGGCCTTACACCGATAAACTCATCTTT.

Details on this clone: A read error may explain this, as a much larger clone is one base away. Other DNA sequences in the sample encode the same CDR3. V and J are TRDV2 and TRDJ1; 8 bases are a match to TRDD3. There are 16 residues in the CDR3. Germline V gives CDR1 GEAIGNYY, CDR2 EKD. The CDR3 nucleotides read TGTGCCTGTGACACGCACTGGGGGCTTCACACCGACAAACTCATCTTT. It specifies CACDTHWGLHTDKLIF.